The T cell receptor (beta chain) under discussion was sequenced for a study of CD8+ T cells in alopecia areata. Overall study: Those treated were given oral tofacitinib at 5 to 10 mg twice daily. Tofacitinib therapy took 6 to 18 months; 6 months off drug came after.

TCR sequencing used cDNA made by reverse transcription of extracted RNA. This table comes from immunoSEQ multiplex PCR, and its TCRdb copy is limited to in-frame clones, with some not included. The table includes some 150,000 clones, just over 65% detected once. The CDR3 is made up of 16 amino acids. Germline loops: CDR1 PRHDT, CDR2 FYEKMQ (reference sequence). V shed 3 bases and J 1 base; nucleotides not matched to a gene: 4. This clone has just one count. This sequence was found in a human donor with alopecia areata. The specimen was CD8+ T cells sorted from blood, collected at week 0. V and J are TRBV13 and TRBJ2-2, with 8 bases identical to TRBD2. The CDR3 spells CASSLGLAGNTGELFF. CDR3 nucleotide sequence: TGTGCCAGCAGCTTGGGGCTAGCGGGGAACACCGGGGAGCTGTTTTTT.